One and the same sample provided the 10 T cell receptor beta chains below, sequenced in a study of CD8+CD57+ T cells in acquired aplastic anemia. An expansion of CD8+CD57+ cells by flow cytometry had been shown in patients chosen for sequencing. CDR3 and TCR beta VDJ profiling relied on a genomic DNA template. TCRdb processed the reads anew with MiXCR; each CDR3 protein has one entry. The table lists around 290,000 distinct CDR3 sequences, 45% to 65% of them singletons. Material for sequencing was sorted CD4+, CD8+, or CD8+CD57+ T cells (not recorded which) from PBMCs. The source is a human donor with aplastic anemia.

V usage is TRBV7-6 and J usage is TRBJ2-3; TRBD2 agrees at 16 bases. Germline V lookup: CDR1 SGHVS, CDR2 FNYEAQ. CDR3 length equals 15 residues. J gave up 10 bases and V 5 bases, and 6 bases lay outside the gene matches. The DNA for the CDR3 is TGTGCCAGCAGCCAAGGGACTAGCGGGGGGGCTGCGCAGTATTTT. This sequence encodes CASSQGTSGGAAQYF.

The chain uses TRBV7-2 and TRBJ2-5, with 7 bases lining up with TRBD2. V trimming: 0 bases; J trimming: 1 base; junction bases outside the gene matches: 5. Germline CDR1 SGHTA, CDR2 FQGNSA. This CDR3 is built from 16 residues. CDR3 nucleotides: TGTGCCAGCAGCTTAGCGTTTCGCGGGGGCCAAGAGACCCAGTACTTC. This encodes CASSLAFRGGQETQYF.

The rearrangement uses TRBV7-3 and TRBJ2-5; D may match TRBD1 or TRBD2 (5 bases each). Trimming took off 1 base at V and 2 bases at J, with 11 bases between the two ends. The CDR3 covers 15 residues. Germline V gene data show CDR1 as SGHTA and CDR2 as FQGTGA. CDR3 protein: CASSLIGAIQETQYF. DNA for the CDR3: TGTGCCAGCAGCTTAATCGGGGCTATACAAGAGACCCAGTACTTC.

The chain has TRBV7-9 and TRBJ1-2, with 7 bases that match TRBD1. Looked up from germline, CDR1 is SEHNR and CDR2 is FQNEAQ (reference sequence). After removal of 4 bases from V and 5 bases from J, the junction contained 10 bases not matched to a gene. The CDR3 length is 15 residues. DNA of the CDR3: TGTGCCAGCAGCTCACAAGACAGGGAGCCATATGGCTACACCTTC. It yields the protein CASSSQDREPYGYTF.

About this clonotype itself: Mismatch with germline at one junction end may stem from a read error. The chain employs TRBV9 and TRBJ2-1, with no clear D. Germline V gene lookup returns CDR1 SGDLS and CDR2 YYNGEE. This CDR3 has 12 residues. The CDR3: CASSVSLGPRVF. The CDR3 DNA reads as TGTGCCAGCAGCGTTAGTCTTGGACCCCGAGTCTTC.

This clonotype was counted a few times. The chain uses TRBV7-2 and TRBJ2-7, with 7 bases fitting TRBD1. Germline trimming cut 1 base from V and 2 bases from J; bases unmatched to any gene: 5. Germline lookup yields CDR1 SGHTA and CDR2 FQGNSA. The CDR3 runs to 15 residues. The CDR3 DNA follows: TGTGCCAGCAGCTTAGGGGGACAGTCCACCTACGAGCAGTACTTC. This encodes CASSLGGQSTYEQYF.

V gene TRBV5-4 combines with J gene TRBJ1-2; D is perhaps TRBD1 (5 bases). This CDR3 comprises 14 residues. V lost 4 bases and J 4 bases, leaving 14 bases between the germline ends. CDR1 and CDR2 from the germline V gene are SGHNT and YYREEE (reference sequence). CDR3 amino acids: CASSTPQDFYGYTF. For the CDR3, the DNA is TGTGCCAGCAGCACTCCACAGGACTTCTATGGCTACACCTTC.

The chain employs TRBV15 and TRBJ2-2; 8 bases are a match to TRBD1. J was trimmed by 6 bases and V by 7 bases; bases with no gene match: 10. This CDR3 is 15 amino acids long. The germline V gene encodes CDR1 LNHNV and CDR2 YYDKDF (reference sequence). The CDR3 region has the DNA TGTGCCACCAACCCGGACAGGGTGGGTTCCGGGGAGCTGTTTTTT. Amino acids: CATNPDRVGSGELFF.

This clonotype was seen ten or more times. The rearrangement uses TRBV5-1 and TRBJ2-1; D is perhaps TRBD2 (5 bases). Germline CDR1 SGHRS, CDR2 YFSETQ. Trimming removed 0 bases from V and 2 bases from J, with 12 bases in between. CDR3 length: 16 amino acids. CDR3 sequence reads: CASSLAGGSAYNEQFF. The CDR3 DNA reads as TGCGCCAGCAGCTTGGCCGGTGGGAGCGCCTACAATGAGCAGTTCTTC.

This clonotype occurred many times. This sequence joins TRBV20-1 and TRBJ2-7; no clear D. This CDR3 comprises 12 residues. Germline lookup yields CDR1 DFQATT and CDR2 SNEGSKA (reference sequence). Trimming took 1 base from V and 4 from J, leaving 8 bases between them. The CDR3 sequence: CSARAFGYEQYF. The CDR3 nucleotides are TGCAGTGCTAGAGCCTTTGGTTACGAGCAGTACTTC.